Given below is one T cell receptor (beta chain) in context. V was pared by 2 bases and J by 5 bases, with 2 bases of the junction left unmatched. There are 15 residues in the CDR3. CDR1 MNHEY and CDR2 SMNVEV come from the germline V gene (reference sequence). One entry per CDR3 protein, called by TCRdb with MiXCR from the RACE reads. Of roughly 160,000 distinct CDR3 sequences in the sample, 14% were seen once. This specimen belongs to a study of human T cells and chemical hapten exposure. Time point: patch test 1, 2 weeks after DPC sensitization. Sample treatment: therapeutic diphenylcyclopropenone sensitization with weekly scalp DPC.

The sequence was collected from a woman aged 25 to 39 with alopecia areata. Some clones in this sample may be carry-over from other donors' samples. The chain has TRBV27 and TRBJ1-6, with TRBD1 matching 8 bases. The sample in question was whole blood, obtained in connection with sensitization to the hapten diphenylcyclopropenone (DPC). The CDR3 DNA reads TGTGCCAGCAGTTTACGGGACAGGAATAATTCACCCCTCCACTTT. Amino acid sequence: CASSLRDRNNSPLHF.